This T cell receptor beta chain was observed in a study of regulatory T cells in long-lasting Graves disease. Time point given: newly diagnosed GD, antithyroid drugs for less than 3 months. RNA extracted from PBMCs served as the sequencing template. General observations from the study: Relative to newly diagnosed Graves' patients, persistent ones had lower TCR diversity.

This clonotype showed up just once. Its target is not known. Possible read error: a much larger clone is one base away. The final CDR3 position lacks the conserved phenylalanine or tryptophan, pointing to a likely read error. Arm-PCR of CDR3 regions and iRepertoire HTBI primers were the basis on which TCR beta libraries were built. A single record per CDR3 protein comes from TCRdb applying MiXCR to the multiplex PCR reads. The repertoire consists of fewer than 650,000 distinct CDR3 sequences, with 15% to 20% occurring once and the leading ten covering under 20%. The CDR3 is 13 amino acids. Between the trimmed V and J ends, which lost 7 bases and 4 bases, there was a span of 12 bases. Germline CDR1 is ENHRY and CDR2 is SYGVKD. In addition, the sample was reused for a study of T cells in Graves' hyperthyroidism and ophthalmopathy. In that study: In the first-round RT-PCR of the TCR CDR3, the HTBI primer set was used. Also found in blood were most expanded thyroid clonotypes above 0.001.

The receptor was isolated from a woman aged 25-40 years with Graves disease. The sequences come from peripheral blood mononuclear cells (PBMCs), collected at new diagnosis, from a patient treated with antithyroid drugs. The V gene is TRBV10-3, the J gene TRBJ2-3; D perhaps matches TRBD2 (6 bases). The DNA of the CDR3 is TGTGCCATCATGATGGCGGGACCAGATACGCAGTATCTT. Translation gives CAIMMAGPDTQYL.